This is a list of T cell receptor beta chains from one sample in a study of blood T cell repertoires in COVID-19. Produced via immunoSEQ multiplex PCR; TCRdb's table is partial and in-frame only. The repertoire holds 68,000 or so clones, with 70% to 85% as singletons. Sequenced input: peripheral blood. The receptors shown here come from a woman between 45 and 60 years old with acute or convalescent COVID-19. CDR3s include the opening cysteine and the closing phenylalanine or tryptophan. A D gene is named only where the DNA matches it firmly. A clone size is listed for some rows: how often the clone was seen (once, few, many), or a class if it is expanded.

TRBJ2-7 TRBV7-9 15 once TRBD2 TGTGCCAGCAGCGGGCCAGCGGGGGGCCTCTACGAGCAGTACTTC CASSGPAGGLYEQYF
TRBJ1-3 TRBV19 14 once - TGTGCCAGTAGTGAAGGGGTAACTGGAAACACCATATATTTT CASSEGVTGNTIYF
TRBJ1-2 TRBV5-1 15 once TRBD1 TGCGCCAGCAGCTTGGGGACAGGGAAGTACTATGGCTACACCTTC CASSLGTGKYYGYTF
TRBJ1-6 TRBV5-6 15 - TRBD1 TGTGCCAGCAGCTGGAGACAGGGTGGTGTTTCACCCCTCCACTTT CASSWRQGGVSPLHF
TRBJ2-1 TRBV7-2 16 - TRBD1 TGTGCCAGCAGATATTCCGGGACAGGGGGCTACAATGAGCAGTTCTTC CASRYSGTGGYNEQFF
TRBJ2-1 TRBV7-3 13 - - TGTGCCAGCAGCTTAAGTTTGGCCAATGAGCAGTTCTTC CASSLSLANEQFF
TRBJ1-5 TRBV24-1 17 many - TGTGCCACCAGTGACCATGGACGCCGGGAGAAGAATCAGCCCCAGCATTTT CATSDHGRREKNQPQHF
TRBJ1-1 TRBV3-1/TRBV3-2 12 - - TGTGCCAGCAGCCAAAGTGACAGGGAAGCTTTCTTT CASSQSDREAFF
TRBJ1-1 TRBV28 14 - - TGTGCCAGCAGTTTGGGGGGGAGTGGGTCTGAAGCTTTCTTT CASSLGGSGSEAFF
TRBJ1-3 TRBV28 15 - - TGTGCCAGCAGTTTGGGGACTGTAGAAGGAAACACCATATATTTT CASSLGTVEGNTIYF
TRBJ1-1 TRBV2 15 - - TGTGCCAGCAGTGTGGGGGCCAGCGGGGATCGTGAAGCTTTCTTT CASSVGASGDREAFF
TRBJ2-7 TRBV13 14 - - TGTGCCAGCAGCTTAGGAGGCAGGGGTTACGAGCAGTACTTC CASSLGGRGYEQYF
TRBJ1-1 TRBV5-1 14 once TRBD1 TGCGCCAGCAGCCAAGAGGGGGCAAACACTGAAGCTTTCTTT CASSQEGANTEAFF
TRBJ2-3 TRBV4-1 13 - - TGCGCCAGCAGCCAAGAGGGCCCCGATACGCAGTATTTT CASSQEGPDTQYF
TRBJ1-1 TRBV5-1 15 - TRBD1 TGCGCCAGCAGCACACCGGGACAGGGCAACACTGAAGCTTTCTTT CASSTPGQGNTEAFF
TRBJ2-5 TRBV10-3 13 once TRBD2 TGTGCCAGCGGACTAGCGGGAGGGGAGACCCAGTACTTC CASGLAGGETQYF
TRBJ2-3 TRBV10-3 16 - TRBD2 TGTGCCATCAGTGAGTCGAAAGCGGGGCTCACAGATACGCAGTATTTT CAISESKAGLTDTQYF
TRBJ2-7 TRBV19 18 - - TGTGCCAGTAGCCCGACAGGGCGGCTAGCGGGTCGTTCCTACGAGCAGTACTTC CASSPTGRLAGRSYEQYF
TRBJ1-6 TRBV27 15 many TRBD1 TGTGCCAGCAGTAGCCGGACAGGCTATAATTCACCCCTCCACTTT CASSSRTGYNSPLHF
TRBJ1-1 TRBV11-2 12 - TRBD1 TGTGCCAGCAGCCTTGCAGGGGGGGAAGCTTTCTTT CASSLAGGEAFF
TRBJ2-1 TRBV5-1 12 - - TGCGCCAGCAGCCAGAATTACAATGAGCAGTTCTTC CASSQNYNEQFF
TRBJ2-7 TRBV28 16 - TRBD1 TGTGCCAGCAGTTCGCCCTCCCAGGGGGACTCCTACGAGCAGTACTTC CASSSPSQGDSYEQYF
TRBJ2-1 TRBV3-1/TRBV3-2 14 - TRBD2 TGTGCCAGCAGCCCCGGACTAGCGGATTCGGGGCAGTTCTTC CASSPGLADSGQFF
TRBJ1-5 TRBV25-1 14 - TRBD1 TGTGCCAGCAGGGGGACAGGTTACAATCAGCCCCAGCATTTT CASRGTGYNQPQHF
TRBJ2-1 TRBV20-1 14 - - TGCAGTGCTTGTGACAGGTACTCCTACAATGAGCAGTTCTTC CSACDRYSYNEQFF
TRBJ1-5 TRBV27 14 few - TGTGCCAGCAGACTGGGGAGTTCAGGTCAGCCCCAGCATTTT CASRLGSSGQPQHF
TRBJ2-7 TRBV6-6 14 - - TGTGCCAGCAGTTACTACGAGGGTGTCTACGAGCAGTACTTC CASSYYEGVYEQYF